This T cell receptor (beta chain) emerged from a study of shared clonotypes between healthy human individuals. Worth noting for this clone: Other nucleotide sequences in the sample specify the same CDR3.

Unsorted PBMC replicate PCRs drew on 250 to 300 ng DNA, representing some 30,000 T cell genomes. Sequenced by immunoSEQ multiplex PCR; TCRdb stores in-frame clones only, minus some. This repertoire shows around 440,000 clones, about 74% found once; its top ten account for more than 10%. The sequence derives from a woman between 40 and 55 years old in good health. Some clones in this sample may be carry-over from other donors' samples. The sample comprised PBMCs.

CDR3 sequence: CASSPGQSYEQYF. The DNA for the CDR3 is TGTGCCAGCTCACCCGGACAGTCCTACGAGCAGTACTTC. V usage is TRBV18 and J usage is TRBJ2-7; D might be TRBD1 (6 bases). This CDR3 comprises 13 residues. Trimming cost V 3 bases and J 1 base, with 7 bases left between them. The V gene's germline CDR1 is KGHSH and CDR2 LQKENI.